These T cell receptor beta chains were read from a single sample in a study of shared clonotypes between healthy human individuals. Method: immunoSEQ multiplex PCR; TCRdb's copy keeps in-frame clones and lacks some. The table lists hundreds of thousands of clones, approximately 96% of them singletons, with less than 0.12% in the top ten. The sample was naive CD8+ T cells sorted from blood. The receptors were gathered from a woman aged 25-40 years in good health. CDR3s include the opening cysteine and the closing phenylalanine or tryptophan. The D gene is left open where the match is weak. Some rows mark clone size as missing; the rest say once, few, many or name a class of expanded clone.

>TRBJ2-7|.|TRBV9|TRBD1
TGTGCCAGCAGCCCAAGGACAGGGGTGCACGAGCAGTACTTC
CASSPRTGVHEQYF
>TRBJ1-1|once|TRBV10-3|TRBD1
TGTGCCATCAGAACAGGGGACACTGAAGCTTTCTTT
CAIRTGDTEAFF
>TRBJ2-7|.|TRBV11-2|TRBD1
TGTGCCAGCAGCTGGAGGGCCGGGACAGGGATTAAGTCAACCTACGAGCAGTACTTC
CASSWRAGTGIKSTYEQYF
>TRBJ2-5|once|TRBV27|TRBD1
TGTGCCAGCAGTCCGACAGGGGGAGGGGAAGAGACCCAGTACTTC
CASSPTGGGEETQYF
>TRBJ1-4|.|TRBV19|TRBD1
TGTGCCAGTAGTATAAGATACAGGGACAGCACTAATGAAAAACTGTTTTTT
CASSIRYRDSTNEKLFF
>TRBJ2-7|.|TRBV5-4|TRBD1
TGTGCCAGCAGCTGGGACAGGAGCATACTCGAGCAGTACTTC
CASSWDRSILEQYF
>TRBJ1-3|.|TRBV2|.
TGTGCCAGCAGTGAGAGTTTCGCGGACACCATATATTTT
CASSESFADTIYF
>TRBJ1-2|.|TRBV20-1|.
TGCAGTGCTCCGGGGGACTATGGCTACACCTTC
CSAPGDYGYTF
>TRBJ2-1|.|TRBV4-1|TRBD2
TGCGCCAGCAGCCCCCGGGGGGGTAATGAGCAGTTCTTC
CASSPRGGNEQFF
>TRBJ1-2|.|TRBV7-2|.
TGTGCCAGCAGCACTACTTCGGTATGGACTTATGGCTACACCTTC
CASSTTSVWTYGYTF
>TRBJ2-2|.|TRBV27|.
TGTGCCAGCAGTTTACCGGGGAACACCGGGGAGCTGTTTTTT
CASSLPGNTGELFF
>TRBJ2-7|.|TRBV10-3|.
TGTGCCATCAGTGATGGCGGGGCTGCCTACGAGCAGTACTTC
CAISDGGAAYEQYF
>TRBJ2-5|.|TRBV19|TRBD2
TGTGCCAGTAGTATAACGTCAGGGAGGGGAGAGACCCAGTACTTC
CASSITSGRGETQYF
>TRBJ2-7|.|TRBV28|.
TGTGCCAGCAGTTTAGGCCCCAACTTGGCATACGAGCAGTACTTC
CASSLGPNLAYEQYF
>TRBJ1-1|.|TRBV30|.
TGTGCCTGGAGTGTTGGGTCCACTGAAGCTTTCTTT
CAWSVGSTEAFF
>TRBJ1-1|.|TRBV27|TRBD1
TGTGCCAGCGACAGGGGTTACATGAACACTGAAGCTTTCTTT
CASDRGYMNTEAFF
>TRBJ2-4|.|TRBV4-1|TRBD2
TGCGCCAGCAGCCCCCCCGGCGGGAGGGTCATTCAGTACTTC
CASSPPGGRVIQYF
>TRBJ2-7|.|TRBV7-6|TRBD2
TGTGCCAGCAGCTTAGGGCTAGCGGGCTTAGACTCCTACGAGCAGTACTTC
CASSLGLAGLDSYEQYF
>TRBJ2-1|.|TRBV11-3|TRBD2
TGTGCCAGCAGCTTAGAGACTAGCGGAGACAATGAGCAGTTCTTC
CASSLETSGDNEQFF
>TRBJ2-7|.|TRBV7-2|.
TGTGCCAGCAGCTTCACTCAGGGCTCCTACGAGCAGTACTTC
CASSFTQGSYEQYF
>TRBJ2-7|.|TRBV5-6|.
TGTGCCAGCAGCTTCGGGGCCGAGCAGTACTTC
CASSFGAEQYF
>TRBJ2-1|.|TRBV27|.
TGTGCCAGCAGTTTATACCTGACGGATGAGCAGTTCTTC
CASSLYLTDEQFF
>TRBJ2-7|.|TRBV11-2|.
TGTGCCAGCAGCACCGGCCCCGGCAAGCCCTACGAGCAGTACTTC
CASSTGPGKPYEQYF
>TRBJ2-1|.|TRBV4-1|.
TGCGCCAGCAGCCTATCTATCCCGGGACATGAGCAGTTCTTC
CASSLSIPGHEQFF
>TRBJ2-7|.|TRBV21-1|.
TGTGCCAGCAGCAAAAAAAGGGGACCCCCCTACGAGCAGTACTTC
CASSKKRGPPYEQYF
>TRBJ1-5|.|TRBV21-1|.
TGTGCCAGCAGCATCAATCAGCCCCAGCATTTT
CASSINQPQHF
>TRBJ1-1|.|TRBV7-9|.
TGTGCCAGCAGCTTACAGGGTAGTGAAGCTTTCTTT
CASSLQGSEAFF
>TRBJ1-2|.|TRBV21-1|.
TGTGCCAGCAGCAAAGGTCCCCTGAGTGGGCGGTATAAATCTAACTATGGCTACACCTTC
CASSKGPLSGRYKSNYGYTF
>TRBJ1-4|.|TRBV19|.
TGTGCCAGTAGTGTCCACCGGACGAGGTGGAATGAAAAACTGTTTTTT
CASSVHRTRWNEKLFF
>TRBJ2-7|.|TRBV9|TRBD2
TGTGCCAGCAGCTCTACGGCCGGGAGGGGTTCCTACGAGCAGTACTTC
CASSSTAGRGSYEQYF
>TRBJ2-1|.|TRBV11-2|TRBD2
TGTGCCAGCAGCTCCTCGGGCGGTAGCGGGATCTACAATGAGCAGTTCTTC
CASSSSGGSGIYNEQFF
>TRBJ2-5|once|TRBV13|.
TGTGCCAGCAGCTTAGAAGGGAGGGAGACCCAGTACTTC
CASSLEGRETQYF
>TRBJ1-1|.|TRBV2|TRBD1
TGTGCCAGCAGGCTCGGGACAGGGGGCGGGATGAACACTGAAGCTTTCTTT
CASRLGTGGGMNTEAFF
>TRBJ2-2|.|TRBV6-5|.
TGTGCCAGCAGTTATGGGGTGAACACCGGGGAGCTGTTTTTT
CASSYGVNTGELFF
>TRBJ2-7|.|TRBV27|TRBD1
TGTGCCAGCAGTCCCGGGACAGGGGGGTACGAGCAGTACTTC
CASSPGTGGYEQYF
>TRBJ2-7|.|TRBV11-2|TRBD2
TGTGCCAGCAGCTTGGGGACTAGCGGCAGCTCCTACGAGCAGTACTTC
CASSLGTSGSSYEQYF
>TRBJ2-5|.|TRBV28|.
TGTGCCAGCACCCGAACAGGGTCGGAGGAGACCCAGTACTTC
CASTRTGSEETQYF
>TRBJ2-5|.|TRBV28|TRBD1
TGTGCCAGCAGTTGGACAGGGACGGAGACCCAGTACTTC
CASSWTGTETQYF
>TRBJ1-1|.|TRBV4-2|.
TGTGCCAGCAGCCCCCCCTCCGGCACTGAAGCTTTCTTT
CASSPPSGTEAFF
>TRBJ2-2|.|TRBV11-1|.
TGTGCCAGCAGCCCAAGGGGAGGCGGGGCGATCACCGGGGAGCTGTTTTTT
CASSPRGGGAITGELFF
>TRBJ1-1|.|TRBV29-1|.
TGCAGCGCTGGAAGTCTCCGGGGGCAGGAGACTGAAGCTTTCTTT
CSAGSLRGQETEAFF
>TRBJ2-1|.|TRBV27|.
TGTGCCAGCAGTTTAGTAGGGGGGGACAATGAGCAGTTCTTC
CASSLVGGDNEQFF
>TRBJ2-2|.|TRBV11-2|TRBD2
TGTGCCAGCAGCTTATCGGCTAGCGGGAGTTTAGTTGCCGGGGAGCTGTTTTTT
CASSLSASGSLVAGELFF
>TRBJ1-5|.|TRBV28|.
TGTGCCAGCAAGGTGGTGGGATTAGGGAGTAGCAATCAGCCCCAGCATTTT
CASKVVGLGSSNQPQHF
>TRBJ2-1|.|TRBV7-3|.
TGTGCCAGCAGCCCTCGCCGGACCTACAATGAGCAGTTCTTC
CASSPRRTYNEQFF
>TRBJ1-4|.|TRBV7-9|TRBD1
TGTGCCAGCAGCTTAGAACAGGGGGCTTGGAAACTGTTTTTT
CASSLEQGAWKLFF
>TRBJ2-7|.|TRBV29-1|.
TGCAGCGTTGTGGACAGTTTGAGTCACGAGCAGTACTTC
CSVVDSLSHEQYF
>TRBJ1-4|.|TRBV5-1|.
TGCGCCAGCAGTGAATGGACAGAAAATGAAAAACTGTTTTTT
CASSEWTENEKLFF
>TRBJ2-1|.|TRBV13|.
TGTGCCAGCAGCCCCCCCTCCTACAATGAGCAGTTCTTC
CASSPPSYNEQFF
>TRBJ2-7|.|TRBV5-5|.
TGTGCCAGCAGTTTGAAGACAGTTTACTACGAGCAGTACTTC
CASSLKTVYYEQYF
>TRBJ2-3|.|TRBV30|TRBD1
TGTGCCTGGAGTGTCGGGACAGGGGTCACAGATACGCAGTATTTT
CAWSVGTGVTDTQYF
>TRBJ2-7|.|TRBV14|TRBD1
TGTGCCAGCAGCCAGACAGGGGGCACGGGCGAGCAGTACTTC
CASSQTGGTGEQYF
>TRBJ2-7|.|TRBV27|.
TGTGCCAGCAGTTTAGGGATGGCCCGCTACGAGCAGTACTTC
CASSLGMARYEQYF